What follows is one T cell receptor beta chain and its context. What it binds is not known. TCRdb keeps only in-frame clones here, not all; method: immunoSEQ multiplex PCR. Found here are 45,000 to 55,000 clones, about 89% of them singletons; the top ten hold about 4%. This sample is drawn from a study of neoadjuvant nivolumab and ipilimumab in lung cancer. About the research overall: Nivolumab 3 mg/kg was given days 1, 15 and 29, plus ipilimumab 1 mg/kg day 1 in combination. Findings and caveats of the study: Resected-tumor TCR richness correlated positively with pretherapy blood richness.

Trimming stripped 6 bases from V and 0 bases from J, with 14 bases between. This CDR3 contains 15 residues. Per germline, CDR1 SGHDN and CDR2 FVKESK. The sequence was collected from an adult with non-small cell lung cancer. Some clones in this sample may be carry-over from other donors' samples. Sequenced here: blood, sampled before neoadjuvant nivolumab, alone or with ipilimumab. The chain links TRBV14 to TRBJ1-1; no firm D call. DNA of the CDR3: TGTGCCAGCAGTGTTGGACGATTCATGAACACTGAAGCTTTCTTT. Protein product: CASSVGRFMNTEAFF.